Below, 2 T cell receptor beta chains from the same sample are listed, as sequenced in a study of cytomegalovirus exposure and HLA in healthy donors. TCRdb's table, derived via immunoSEQ multiplex PCR, lists solely in-frame clones and lacks some. The profile shows a few hundred thousand clones, roughly 90% of them singletons. Sequenced: PBMCs. Receptor source: a woman aged 18 to 35 in good health and CMV-seronegative.

The chain recombines TRBV2 with TRBJ2-6; D uncertain. Germline CDR1 SNHLY, CDR2 FYNNEI. CDR3 length equals 12 residues. V lost 6 bases and J lost 3, with 3 bases in between. The CDR3 is CASSGGANVLTF. Here the CDR3 DNA reads TGTGCCAGCAGCGGTGGGGCCAACGTCCTGACTTTC.

The CDR3 sequence is CASSDLVAGGRQETQYF. In nucleotides, the CDR3 is TGTGCCAGCAGTGATTTAGTAGCGGGGGGGCGGCAAGAGACCCAGTACTTC. This chain connects TRBV2 to TRBJ2-5; 11 bases align to TRBD2. CDR3 length equals 17 residues. The V and J ends lost 3 bases and 2 bases, in that order; junction bases with no gene match: 8. Germline CDR1 SNHLY, CDR2 FYNNEI.